This T cell receptor beta chain originates from a study of T cells after yellow fever vaccination. Study conclusions and caveats: A limited proportion of clonotypes was detected within both the CD4 and CD8 compartments.

Trimming removed 5 bases from V and 1 base from J, with 11 bases in between. CDR1 is SGHAT, CDR2 FQNNGV, per germline. CDR3 size: 14 residues. This clonotype was seen more than once but under ten times. The antigen remains undetermined. Each CDR3 protein is one row after TCRdb ran MiXCR on the 5' RACE reads. The sample carries roughly 520,000 distinct CDR3 sequences, around a fifth recorded once. This clonotype was obtained from a man younger than 35 who received the YFV17D yellow fever vaccine. This chain joins TRBV11-2 and TRBJ2-5, with D possibly TRBD1 on 5 matching bases. The source material was PBMCs, sampled roughly 20 days after the first yellow fever vaccination. The CDR3 bases are TGTGCCAGCAGCCCCAGGGTGATCCAAGAGACCCAGTACTTC. The encoded protein is CASSPRVIQETQYF.